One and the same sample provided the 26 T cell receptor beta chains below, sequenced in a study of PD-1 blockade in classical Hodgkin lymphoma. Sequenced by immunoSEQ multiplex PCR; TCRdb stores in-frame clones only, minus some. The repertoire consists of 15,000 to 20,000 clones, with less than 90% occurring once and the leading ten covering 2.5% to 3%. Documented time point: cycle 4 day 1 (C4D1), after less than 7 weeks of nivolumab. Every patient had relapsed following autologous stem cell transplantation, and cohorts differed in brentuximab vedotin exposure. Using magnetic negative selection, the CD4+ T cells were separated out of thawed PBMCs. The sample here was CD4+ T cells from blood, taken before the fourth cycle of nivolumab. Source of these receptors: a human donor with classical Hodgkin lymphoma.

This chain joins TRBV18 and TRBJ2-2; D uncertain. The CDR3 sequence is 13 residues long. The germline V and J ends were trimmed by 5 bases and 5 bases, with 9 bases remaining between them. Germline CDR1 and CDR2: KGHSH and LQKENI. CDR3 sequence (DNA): TGTGCCAGCTCAACTGAGATGACCGGGGAGCTGTTTTTT. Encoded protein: CASSTEMTGELFF.

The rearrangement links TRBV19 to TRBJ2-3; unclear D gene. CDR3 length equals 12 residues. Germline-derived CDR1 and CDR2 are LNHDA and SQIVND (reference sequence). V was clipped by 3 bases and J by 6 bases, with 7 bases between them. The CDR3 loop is CASSIGVDTQYF. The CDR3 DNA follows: TGTGCCAGTAGTATTGGCGTGGATACGCAGTATTTT.

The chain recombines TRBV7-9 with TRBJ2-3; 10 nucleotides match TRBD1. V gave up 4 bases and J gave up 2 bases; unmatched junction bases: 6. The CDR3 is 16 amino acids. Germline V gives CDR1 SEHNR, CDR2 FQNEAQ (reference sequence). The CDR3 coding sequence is TGTGCCAGCAGCTCTGGGACAGGGGTCATCACAGATACGCAGTATTTT. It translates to CASSSGTGVITDTQYF.

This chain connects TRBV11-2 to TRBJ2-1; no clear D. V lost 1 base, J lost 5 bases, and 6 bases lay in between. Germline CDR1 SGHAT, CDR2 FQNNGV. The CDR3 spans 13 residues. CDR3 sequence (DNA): TGTGCCAGCAGCTTAGGGAGAAACAATGAGCAGTTCTTC. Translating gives CASSLGRNNEQFF.

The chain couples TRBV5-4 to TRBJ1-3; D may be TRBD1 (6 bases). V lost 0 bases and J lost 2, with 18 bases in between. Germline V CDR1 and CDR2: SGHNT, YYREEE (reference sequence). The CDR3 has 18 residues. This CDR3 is CASSLAVYGGTTGNTIYF. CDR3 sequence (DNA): TGTGCCAGCAGCTTGGCAGTTTATGGGGGGACAACTGGAAACACCATATATTTT.

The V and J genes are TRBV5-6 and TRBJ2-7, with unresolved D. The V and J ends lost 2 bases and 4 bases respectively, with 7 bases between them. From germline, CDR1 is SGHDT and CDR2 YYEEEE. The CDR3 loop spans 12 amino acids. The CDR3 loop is CASSFQAYEQYF. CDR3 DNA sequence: TGTGCCAGCAGCTTTCAGGCTTACGAGCAGTACTTC.

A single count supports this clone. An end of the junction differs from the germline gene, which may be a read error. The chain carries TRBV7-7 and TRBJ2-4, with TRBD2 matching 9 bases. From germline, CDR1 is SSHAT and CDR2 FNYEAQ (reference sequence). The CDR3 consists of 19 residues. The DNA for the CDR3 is TGTGCTAGCAGCAGCGGGGGGAGGCCCGAAAACCAAGCCAAAAACATTCAGTACTTC. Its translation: CASSSGGRPENQAKNIQYF. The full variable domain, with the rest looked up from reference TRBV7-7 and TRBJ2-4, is GAGVSQSPRYKVTKRGQDVTLRCDPISSHATLYWYQQALGQGPEFLTYFNYEAQPDKSGLPSDRFSAERPEGSISTLTIQRTEQRDSAMYRCASSSGGRPENQAKNIQYFGAGTRLSVL.

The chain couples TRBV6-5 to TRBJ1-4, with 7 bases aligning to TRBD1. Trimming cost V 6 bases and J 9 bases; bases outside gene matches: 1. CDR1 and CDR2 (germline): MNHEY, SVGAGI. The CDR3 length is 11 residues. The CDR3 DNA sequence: TGTGCCAGCAGGGGACAGCAAAAACTGTTTTTT. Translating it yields CASRGQQKLFF.

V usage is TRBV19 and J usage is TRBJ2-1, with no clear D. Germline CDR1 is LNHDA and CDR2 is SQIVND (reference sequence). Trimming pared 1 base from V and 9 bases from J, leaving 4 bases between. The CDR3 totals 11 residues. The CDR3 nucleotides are TGTGCCAGTAGTATAGCCGGTGAGCAGTTCTTC. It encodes CASSIAGEQFF.

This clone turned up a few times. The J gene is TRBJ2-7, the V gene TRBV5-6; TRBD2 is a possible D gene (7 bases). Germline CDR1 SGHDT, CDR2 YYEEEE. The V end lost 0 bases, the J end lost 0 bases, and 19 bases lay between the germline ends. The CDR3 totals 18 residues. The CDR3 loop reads CASSLGEGRRGLSYEQYF. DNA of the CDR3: TGTGCCAGCAGCTTGGGTGAGGGGAGGCGGGGGCTCTCCTACGAGCAGTACTTC.

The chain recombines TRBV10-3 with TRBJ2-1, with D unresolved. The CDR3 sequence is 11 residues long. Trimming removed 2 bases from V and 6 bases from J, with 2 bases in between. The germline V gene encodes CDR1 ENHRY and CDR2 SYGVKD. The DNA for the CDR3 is TGTGCCATCAGTGAGCTCAATGAGCAGTTCTTC. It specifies CAISELNEQFF.

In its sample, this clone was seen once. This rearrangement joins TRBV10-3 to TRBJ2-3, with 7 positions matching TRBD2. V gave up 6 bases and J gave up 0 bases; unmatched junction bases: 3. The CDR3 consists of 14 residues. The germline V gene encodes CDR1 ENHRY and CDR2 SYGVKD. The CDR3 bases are TGTGCCATCAGAGGGACTACTAGCACAGATACGCAGTATTTT. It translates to CAIRGTTSTDTQYF.

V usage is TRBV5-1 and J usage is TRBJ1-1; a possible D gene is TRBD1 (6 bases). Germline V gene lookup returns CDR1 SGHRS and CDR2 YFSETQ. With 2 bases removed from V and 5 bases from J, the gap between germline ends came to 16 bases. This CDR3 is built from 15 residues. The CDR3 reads CASSFHDRTSTEAFF. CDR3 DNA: TGCGCCAGCAGCTTCCACGACAGGACCTCGACTGAAGCTTTCTTT.

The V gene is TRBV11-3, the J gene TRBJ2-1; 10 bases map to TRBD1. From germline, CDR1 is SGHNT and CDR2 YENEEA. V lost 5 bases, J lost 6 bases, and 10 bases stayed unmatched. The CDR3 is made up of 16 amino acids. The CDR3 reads CASSASGTGAFNEQFF. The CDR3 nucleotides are TGTGCCAGCAGCGCCTCCGGGACAGGGGCTTTCAATGAGCAGTTCTTC.

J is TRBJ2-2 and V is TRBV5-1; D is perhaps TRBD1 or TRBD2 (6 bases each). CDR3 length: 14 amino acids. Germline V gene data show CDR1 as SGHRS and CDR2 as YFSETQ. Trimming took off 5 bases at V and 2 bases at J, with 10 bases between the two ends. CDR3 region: CASRGGLNTGELFF. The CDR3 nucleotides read TGCGCCAGCAGGGGGGGCCTCAACACCGGGGAGCTGTTTTTT.

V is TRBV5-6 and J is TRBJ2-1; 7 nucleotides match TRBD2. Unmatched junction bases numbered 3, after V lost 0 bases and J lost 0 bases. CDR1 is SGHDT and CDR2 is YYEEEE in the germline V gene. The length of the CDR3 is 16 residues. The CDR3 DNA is TGTGCCAGCAGCTTGGCCGGCGGGGGCTCCTACAATGAGCAGTTCTTC. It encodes CASSLAGGGSYNEQFF.

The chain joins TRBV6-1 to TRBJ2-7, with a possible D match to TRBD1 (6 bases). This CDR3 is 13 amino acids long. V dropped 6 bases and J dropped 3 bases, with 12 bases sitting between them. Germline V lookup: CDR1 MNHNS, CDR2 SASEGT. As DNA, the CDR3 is TGTGCCAGCAGCGTCGGACAGAGCTACGAGCAGTACTTC. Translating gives CASSVGQSYEQYF.

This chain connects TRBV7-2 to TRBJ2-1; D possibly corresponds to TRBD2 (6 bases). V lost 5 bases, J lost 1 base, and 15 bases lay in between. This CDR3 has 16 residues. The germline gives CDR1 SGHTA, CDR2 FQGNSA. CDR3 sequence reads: CASSGFAEGSYNEQFF. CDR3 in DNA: TGTGCCAGCAGCGGCTTTGCGGAGGGTTCCTACAATGAGCAGTTCTTC.

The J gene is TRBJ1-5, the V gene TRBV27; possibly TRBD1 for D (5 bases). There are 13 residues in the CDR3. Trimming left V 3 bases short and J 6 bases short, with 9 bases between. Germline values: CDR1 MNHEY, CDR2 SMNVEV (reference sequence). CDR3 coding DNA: TGTGCCAGCAGTTTTGCAGGGTTTCAGCCCCAGCATTTT. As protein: CASSFAGFQPQHF.

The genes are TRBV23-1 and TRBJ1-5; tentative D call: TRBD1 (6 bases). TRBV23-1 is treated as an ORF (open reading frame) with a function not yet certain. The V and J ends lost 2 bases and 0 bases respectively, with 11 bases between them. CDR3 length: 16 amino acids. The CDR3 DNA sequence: TGCGCCAGCAGTCAACGTGGGGGCTATAGCAATCAGCCCCAGCATTTT. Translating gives CASSQRGGYSNQPQHF.

CDR3 in amino acids: CASSIAGKTYEQYF. The CDR3 DNA reads as TGTGCCAGTAGTATCGCGGGGAAGACCTACGAGCAGTACTTC. The rearrangement uses TRBV19 and TRBJ2-7; maybe TRBD2 (6 bases). The ends were cut back, 3 bases at V and 2 bases at J, with 11 bases in the middle. Germline V CDR1 and CDR2: LNHDA, SQIVND (reference sequence). The CDR3 extends over 14 amino acids. The full variable domain, with the rest looked up from reference TRBV19 and TRBJ2-7, is DGGITQSPKYLFRKEGQNVTLSCEQNLNHDAMYWYRQDPGQGLRLIYYSQIVNDFQKGDIAEGYSVSREKKESFPLTVTSAQKNPTAFYLCASSIAGKTYEQYFGPGTRLTVT.

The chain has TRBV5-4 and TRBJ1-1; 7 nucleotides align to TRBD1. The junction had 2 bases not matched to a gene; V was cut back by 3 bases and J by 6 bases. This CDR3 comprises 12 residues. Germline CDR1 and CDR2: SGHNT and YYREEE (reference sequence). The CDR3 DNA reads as TGTGCCAGCAGCTCGACAGGGTCTGAAGCTTTCTTT. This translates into CASSSTGSEAFF.

CDR3 amino acids: CASSRYRDSSYNEQFF. In nucleotides, the CDR3 is TGTGCCAGTAGTAGATACCGGGACAGCTCCTACAATGAGCAGTTCTTC. The rearrangement uses TRBV19 and TRBJ2-1; 7 nucleotides match TRBD1. Germline V CDR1 and CDR2: LNHDA, SQIVND (reference sequence). The CDR3 consists of 16 residues. V was pared by 4 bases and J by 0 bases, with 6 bases of the junction left unmatched.

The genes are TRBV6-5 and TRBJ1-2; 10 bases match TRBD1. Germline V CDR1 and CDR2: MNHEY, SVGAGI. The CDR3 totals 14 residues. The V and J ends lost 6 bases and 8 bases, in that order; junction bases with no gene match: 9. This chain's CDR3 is CASRRQGAIYGYTF. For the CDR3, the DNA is TGTGCCAGCAGACGACAGGGGGCAATTTACGGCTACACCTTC.

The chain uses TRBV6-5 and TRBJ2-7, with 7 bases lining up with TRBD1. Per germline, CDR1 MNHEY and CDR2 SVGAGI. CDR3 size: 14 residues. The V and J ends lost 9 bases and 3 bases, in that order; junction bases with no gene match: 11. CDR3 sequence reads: CASMPRGGFYEQYF. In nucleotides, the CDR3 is TGTGCCAGTATGCCGAGAGGGGGCTTCTACGAGCAGTACTTC.

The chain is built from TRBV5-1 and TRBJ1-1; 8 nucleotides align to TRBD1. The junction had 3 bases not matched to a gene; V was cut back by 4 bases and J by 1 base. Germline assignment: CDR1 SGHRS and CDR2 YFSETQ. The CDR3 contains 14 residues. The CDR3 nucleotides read TGCGCCAGCAGCGCTGGGACAGGGAACACTGAAGCTTTCTTT. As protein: CASSAGTGNTEAFF.